This T cell receptor (beta chain) was recovered during a study of shared clonotypes between healthy human individuals. The germline gives CDR1 LGHNA, CDR2 YNFKEQ. With 1 base clipped from V and 7 bases from J, the junction kept 7 bases outside the gene matches. The CDR3 contains 14 residues. Sequencing was performed with immunoSEQ multiplex PCR; in TCRdb, only in-frame clones are kept and a portion is missing. The table shows about 2.3 million clones, with over 85% occurring only once. The receptor comes from a man between 18 and 35 years old in good health. Some clones in this sample may be carry-over from other donors' samples. This rearrangement joins TRBV4-2 to TRBJ2-7, with 7 bases aligning to TRBD2. What was sequenced was naive CD4+ T cells from PBMCs. Stated subset: CD45RA+ positively selected. The CDR3 region has the DNA TGTGCCAGCAGCCAAGTGGGAGGGCCGGAAGAGCAGTACTTC. As protein: CASSQVGGPEEQYF.